These 29 T cell receptor beta chains were sequenced from one sample in a study of cytomegalovirus exposure and HLA in healthy donors. It was with 60 Vbeta and 13 Jbeta primers that the PCR ran. Here immunoSEQ multiplex PCR was the method, and the copy in TCRdb shows in-frame clones only, minus some. The sample lists about 160,000 clones; 80% to 90% were seen once. The sequenced material came from PBMCs. Receptors originate from a woman aged 18 to 35 in good health and CMV-seronegative.

This chain's CDR3 is CASSQERGGWDNEQFF. The CDR3 region has the DNA TGTGCCAGCAGCCAAGAAAGGGGGGGTTGGGACAATGAGCAGTTCTTC. This chain joins TRBV14 and TRBJ2-1; tentative D call: TRBD2 (7 bases). The CDR3 is 16 residues long. Germline V CDR1 and CDR2: SGHDN, FVKESK. V lost 0 bases and J lost 5, with 14 bases in between. The full variable domain, rest sourced from reference TRBV14 and TRBJ2-1, is EAGVTQFPSHSVIEKGQTVTLRCDPISGHDNLYWYRRVMGKEIKFLLHFVKESKQDESGMPNNRFLAERTGGTYSTLKVQPAELEDSGVYFCASSQERGGWDNEQFFGPGTRLTVL.

The V call is TRBV5-3, the J call TRBJ1-1, with 9 bases fitting TRBD1. TRBV5-3 is treated as an ORF (open reading frame) with a function not yet certain. The CDR3 totals 15 residues. J lost 4 bases, V lost 5 bases, and 9 bases had no gene match. The CDR3, as DNA: TGTGCCAGAAGTTATCAACAGGGGGCATGCACTGAAGCTTTCTTT. Its protein is CARSYQQGACTEAFF.

The V gene is TRBV7-2, the J gene TRBJ2-5; TRBD2 matches 7 bases. Germline V CDR1 and CDR2: SGHTA, FQGNSA. This CDR3 is 15 amino acids long. V lost 4 bases, J lost 2 bases, and 7 bases stayed unmatched. The CDR3 bases are TGTGCCAGCAGCTACCGTCTAGCGGCACAAGAGACCCAGTACTTC. This codes for CASSYRLAAQETQYF.

The J gene is TRBJ2-1, the V gene TRBV5-1; 9 nucleotides agree with TRBD2. The CDR3 loop spans 14 amino acids. The germline V gene encodes CDR1 SGHRS and CDR2 YFSETQ. The V segment lost 3 bases and the J segment 5 bases; nucleotides outside the gene matches: 3. The CDR3 loop reads CASSSLAGDNEQFF. CDR3 DNA sequence: TGCGCCAGCAGCTCTTTAGCGGGAGACAATGAGCAGTTCTTC.

V usage is TRBV5-5 and J usage is TRBJ2-7; weak D call: TRBD2 (5 bases). Germline CDR1 is SGHKS and CDR2 is YYEKEE (reference sequence). Trimming took off 0 bases at V and 3 bases at J, with 16 bases between the two ends. This CDR3 is built from 16 residues. DNA for the CDR3: TGTGCCAGCAGCTTGGACCCTGGCTGGGAGCGCTACGAGCAGTACTTC. Translation: CASSLDPGWERYEQYF.

This clone has a handful of counts. Written as DNA, the CDR3 is TGCGCCAGCAGTTTGAGACTAGCGGGAGCTGACGAGCAGTACTTC. It specifies CASSLRLAGADEQYF. The V and J genes are TRBV10-2 and TRBJ2-7, with TRBD2 matching over 12 bases. There are 15 residues in the CDR3. The junction had 7 bases not matched to a gene; V was cut back by 5 bases and J by 5 bases. Germline CDR1 and CDR2: WSHSY and SAAADI.

The chain has TRBV29-1 and TRBJ2-7, with TRBD2 matching 7 bases. Per the germline V gene, CDR1 is SQVTM and CDR2 is ANQGSEA. After removal of 4 bases from V and 3 bases from J, the junction contained 6 bases not matched to a gene. The CDR3 has 13 amino acids. The CDR3 DNA reads TGCAGCGTTGTCCAGCGGGACCGCTACGAGCAGTACTTC. Amino acids: CSVVQRDRYEQYF.

The V call is TRBV9, the J call TRBJ2-2, with a possible D match to TRBD2 (6 bases). Germline V lookup: CDR1 SGDLS, CDR2 YYNGEE. The V and J ends lost 0 bases and 0 bases respectively, with 18 bases between them. CDR3 length equals 19 residues. In DNA form, the CDR3 reads TGTGCCAGCAGCGTAGCGTGGGGTAGCGGTCCCGCGAACACCGGGGAGCTGTTTTTT. This translates into CASSVAWGSGPANTGELFF.

The rearrangement links TRBV10-3 to TRBJ2-1; D might be TRBD1 (6 bases). This CDR3 region has 13 residues. Trimming shortened V by 3 bases and J by 5 bases, and 8 bases separated the two germline ends. Germline V gives CDR1 ENHRY, CDR2 SYGVKD. For the CDR3, the DNA is TGTGCCATCAGTGATAGGGGGAACAATGAGCAGTTCTTC. It codes for CAISDRGNNEQFF.

This clone has only a few counts. The CDR3 region is CASSPRRQGASTGELFF. The CDR3 DNA reads as TGTGCCAGCAGCCCGAGACGACAGGGGGCCAGCACCGGGGAGCTGTTTTTT. The chain combines TRBV11-1 with TRBJ2-2; 10 positions agree with TRBD1. Germline assignment: CDR1 SGHAT and CDR2 FQDESV (reference sequence). The CDR3 totals 17 residues. Germline trimming cut 5 bases from V and 4 bases from J; bases unmatched to any gene: 10. The whole variable domain, filled in from reference TRBV11-1 and TRBJ2-2, reads EAEVAQSPRYKITEKSQAVAFWCDPISGHATLYWYRQILGQGPELLVQFQDESVVDDSQLPKDRFSAERLKGVDSTLKIQPAELGDSAMYLCASSPRRQGASTGELFFGEGSRLTVL.

This clone was detected once. The chain couples TRBV10-3 to TRBJ2-7; D is unclear. The length of the CDR3 is 14 residues. The V end was cut by 7 bases, the J end by 0 bases, with 13 bases between. Germline CDR1 and CDR2: ENHRY and SYGVKD. CDR3: CAITPARSSYEQYF. The DNA for the CDR3 is TGTGCCATCACTCCAGCGAGGAGCTCCTACGAGCAGTACTTC.

The chain couples TRBV10-2 to TRBJ2-3; a possible D gene is TRBD2 (6 bases). Germline CDR1 WSHSY, CDR2 SAAADI. The CDR3 has 13 residues. Trimming stripped 4 bases from V and 6 bases from J, with 11 bases between. The CDR3 coding sequence is TGCGCCAGCAGTGTACTAGCAGGCGATACGCAGTATTTT. Its translation is CASSVLAGDTQYF.

V usage is TRBV7-3 and J usage is TRBJ1-2, with TRBD1 matching over 11 bases. Germline-derived CDR1 and CDR2 are SGHTA and FQGTGA. With 1 base clipped from V and 4 bases from J, the junction kept 11 bases outside the gene matches. The CDR3 runs 18 residues. The CDR3 here is CASSLSPGQGDVGYGYTF. The CDR3 DNA reads TGTGCCAGCAGCTTAAGCCCGGGACAGGGGGATGTTGGCTATGGCTACACCTTC.

The V call is TRBV5-1, the J call TRBJ1-1; D unresolved. CDR1 SGHRS and CDR2 YFSETQ come from the germline V gene. The V and J ends lost 0 bases and 1 base respectively, with 7 bases between them. CDR3 length: 14 residues. This chain's CDR3 is CASSLEAANTEAFF. The CDR3 DNA is TGCGCCAGCAGCTTGGAGGCGGCGAACACTGAAGCTTTCTTT.

This chain connects TRBV14 to TRBJ2-5; 7 nucleotides align to TRBD1. Looked up from germline, CDR1 is SGHDN and CDR2 is FVKESK. The J segment lost 5 bases and the V segment lost 4 bases, leaving 4 bases of the junction unmatched. This CDR3 is built from 13 residues. The CDR3 DNA follows: TGTGCCAGCAGCCGTCGACAGGGTGAGACCCAGTACTTC. Amino acids: CASSRRQGETQYF.

The rearrangement uses TRBV5-1 and TRBJ2-7; 10 bases are a match to TRBD1. Germline V gene sequence: CDR1 SGHRS, CDR2 YFSETQ. This CDR3 spans 18 amino acids. The V and J ends lost 4 bases and 2 bases, in that order; junction bases with no gene match: 15. The CDR3 DNA sequence: TGCGCCAGCAGCGGATACCGGGACAGGGGTACCCAAACCTACGAGCAGTACTTC. Its translation: CASSGYRDRGTQTYEQYF. Full variable domain (remainder filled in from reference TRBV5-1 and TRBJ2-7): KAGVTQTPRYLIKTRGQQVTLSCSPISGHRSVSWYQQTPGQGLQFLFEYFSETQRNKGNFPGRFSGRQFSNSRSEMNVSTLELGDSALYLCASSGYRDRGTQTYEQYFGPGTRLTVT.

This clone has just one count. This sequence joins TRBV11-2 and TRBJ1-5, with D perhaps matching TRBD1 (5 bases). This CDR3 has 13 amino acids. CDR1 SGHAT and CDR2 FQNNGV come from the germline V gene. Trimming removed 6 bases from V and 5 bases from J, with 11 bases in between. The CDR3 region is CASSRGRDQPQHF. Here the CDR3 DNA reads TGTGCCAGCAGTAGGGGTCGAGATCAGCCCCAGCATTTT.

V and J are TRBV7-9 and TRBJ2-7, with D tentatively TRBD1 (6 bases). The V and J ends lost 1 base and 4 bases respectively, with 23 bases between them. Germline V gene sequence: CDR1 SEHNR, CDR2 FQNEAQ (reference sequence). This CDR3 is built from 18 residues. Here the CDR3 reads CASSLGLRTEVWTYEQYF. The CDR3 DNA reads TGTGCCAGCAGCTTAGGTCTCCGGACAGAGGTATGGACTTACGAGCAGTACTTC.

This clone was seen only a few times. The chain is built from TRBV6-1 and TRBJ1-4; 10 bases map to TRBD1. Germline-derived CDR1 and CDR2 are MNHNS and SASEGT. The CDR3 totals 17 residues. V was clipped by 2 bases and J by 5 bases; unmatched bases: 8. The CDR3 is CASSETMGTGVNEKLFF. As DNA, the CDR3 is TGTGCCAGCAGTGAAACAATGGGGACAGGGGTCAATGAAAAACTGTTTTTT.

V is TRBV19 and J is TRBJ2-6; 10 bases are a match to TRBD1. This CDR3 contains 17 residues. V lost 3 bases, J lost 1 base, and 3 bases stayed unmatched. The germline V gene encodes CDR1 LNHDA and CDR2 SQIVND (reference sequence). CDR3 residues: CASSMDRGRSGANVLTF. The DNA for the CDR3 is TGTGCCAGTAGTATGGACAGGGGGAGGTCTGGGGCCAACGTCCTGACTTTC.

The chain couples TRBV6-6 to TRBJ2-7; 8 bases map to TRBD1. Germline CDR1 and CDR2: MNHNY and SVGAGI (reference sequence). The CDR3 totals 14 residues. Trimming at V came to 9 bases and at J to 2 bases, leaving 9 bases not matched to a gene. The CDR3 sequence is CASRPGTGAYEQYF. The CDR3 nucleotides read TGTGCCAGTCGCCCCGGGACAGGAGCCTACGAGCAGTACTTC.

DNA for the CDR3: TGTGCCAGCAGGGAACAGGGGGCTCCAAATGAGCAGTTCTTC. Protein product: CASREQGAPNEQFF. V is TRBV2 and J is TRBJ2-1; 9 bases match TRBD1. Per the germline V gene, CDR1 is SNHLY and CDR2 is FYNNEI. Trimming took 6 bases from V and 7 from J; bases not matched to a gene: 7. The CDR3 consists of 14 residues. The variable domain in full, completed from reference TRBV2 and TRBJ2-1, reads EPEVTQTPSHQVTQMGQEVILRCVPISNHLYFYWYRQILGQKVEFLVSFYNNEISEKSEIFDDQFSVERPDGSNFTLKIRSTKLEDSAMYFCASREQGAPNEQFFGPGTRLTVL.

The gene calls are TRBV27 and TRBJ1-1; D not certain. Trimming removed 5 bases at V and 3 bases at J, with 10 bases between. The germline V gene has CDR1 MNHEY and CDR2 SMNVEV (reference sequence). The CDR3 extends over 13 amino acids. The chain's CDR3 is CASSNPGDTEAFF. The CDR3 bases are TGTGCCAGCAGTAATCCCGGGGACACTGAAGCTTTCTTT.

The chain uses TRBV11-3 and TRBJ2-7; D is uncertain. CDR1 is SGHNT and CDR2 is YENEEA in the germline V gene. There are 14 residues in the CDR3. Trimming removed 1 base from V and 5 bases from J, with 12 bases in between. CDR3 loop: CASSLGAAGDEQYF. The CDR3 bases are TGTGCCAGCAGCTTAGGCGCAGCAGGTGACGAGCAGTACTTC.

The genes are TRBV10-3 and TRBJ2-1; D ambiguous. The germline V and J ends were trimmed by 6 bases and 2 bases, with 8 bases remaining between them. The CDR3 covers 13 residues. Germline V CDR1 and CDR2: ENHRY, SYGVKD. The CDR3 nucleotides are TGTGCCATCAGGGTCCAGGCCTACAATGAGCAGTTCTTC. Translating it yields CAIRVQAYNEQFF.

The chain links TRBV5-6 to TRBJ2-5; 10 nucleotides align to TRBD1. Germline lookup yields CDR1 SGHDT and CDR2 YYEEEE. CDR3 length: 14 amino acids. V was clipped by 2 bases and J by 4 bases; unmatched bases: 2. The CDR3 region is CASSLDRGRETQYF. CDR3 coding DNA: TGTGCCAGCAGCTTAGACAGGGGGCGAGAGACCCAGTACTTC. Filled out from reference TRBV5-6 and TRBJ2-5, the complete variable domain reads DAGVTQSPTHLIKTRGQQVTLRCSPKSGHDTVSWYQQALGQGPQFIFQYYEEEERQRGNFPDRFSGHQFPNYSSELNVNALLLGDSALYLCASSLDRGRETQYFGPGTRLLVL.

The rearrangement joins TRBV9 to TRBJ1-4; D gene unclear. Germline V CDR1 and CDR2: SGDLS, YYNGEE. The CDR3 runs to 16 residues. The V end was cut by 0 bases, the J end by 1 base, with 10 bases between. CDR3: CASSVGPPGTNEKLFF. In nucleotides, the CDR3 is TGTGCCAGCAGCGTAGGGCCCCCGGGAACTAATGAAAAACTGTTTTTT.

The chain uses TRBV2 and TRBJ2-5, with 7 bases identical to TRBD2. The CDR3 is 15 amino acids. The germline V gene encodes CDR1 SNHLY and CDR2 FYNNEI. The trim removed 6 bases at V and 6 bases at J, leaving 13 bases unmatched. The CDR3 nucleotides are TGTGCCAGCAGCAGCCCCAACAAGGGAGGGAAGACCCAGTACTTC. Protein sequence: CASSSPNKGGKTQYF.

In DNA form, the CDR3 reads TGTGCCAGCAGCCCAGGGGGCTCAGGTTCTGGCTACACCTTC. As protein: CASSPGGSGSGYTF. The chain uses TRBV7-8 and TRBJ1-2; 8 bases are shared with TRBD1. The CDR3 length is 14 residues. Per the germline V gene, CDR1 is SGHVS and CDR2 is FQNEAQ. Trimming took 5 bases from V and 7 from J; bases not matched to a gene: 9.